What follows are 18 T cell receptor beta chains derived from one specimen sequenced in a study of early T cells in non-severe SARS-CoV-2 infection. TCRdb ran MiXCR on the 5' RACE reads and lists one entry per CDR3 protein. The data hold some 23,000 distinct CDR3 sequences, with approximately 4.4% observed a single time. Sequenced input: whole blood. These receptors were obtained from an adult who was a healthcare worker with PCR-confirmed SARS-CoV-2 infection or an uninfected control (not recorded which).

This clonotype was counted many times. The chain couples TRBV5-1 to TRBJ2-7; D perhaps matches TRBD1 (5 bases). Trimming took off 1 base at V and 0 bases at J, with 8 bases between the two ends. The CDR3 is 14 amino acids. Germline-derived CDR1 and CDR2 are SGHRS and YFSETQ. The CDR3 DNA follows: TGCGCCAGCAGCTTGACAGGTGACTCCTACGAGCAGTACTTC. It is translated as CASSLTGDSYEQYF.

This clonotype was counted a few times. The rearrangement uses TRBV19 and TRBJ2-1, with a tentative D call TRBD1 (6 bases). Germline-derived CDR1 and CDR2 are LNHDA and SQIVND (reference sequence). Trimming stripped 4 bases from V and 1 base from J, with 11 bases between. The CDR3 spans 15 residues. The CDR3 region is CASSKDGTSYNEQFF. Here the CDR3 DNA reads TGTGCCAGTAGTAAGGACGGGACATCCTACAATGAGCAGTTCTTC.

This chain's CDR3 is CASSLRAGRGTYEQYF. CDR3 DNA: TGTGCCAGCAGCTTGCGAGCAGGCAGGGGGACCTACGAGCAGTACTTC. The chain joins TRBV5-4 to TRBJ2-7; 7 bases are a match to TRBD1. The CDR3 extends over 16 amino acids. Germline lookup yields CDR1 SGHNT and CDR2 YYREEE (reference sequence). Trimming cost V 1 base and J 2 bases; bases outside gene matches: 9.

The gene calls are TRBV30 and TRBJ2-3; D remains ambiguous. The CDR3 is made up of 14 amino acids. Trimming took 3 bases from V and 0 from J, leaving 10 bases between them. The germline CDR1 and CDR2 sequences are GTSNPN and SVGIG (reference sequence). The chain's CDR3 is CAWSLYPSTDTQYF. CDR3 bases: TGTGCCTGGAGCTTATACCCTAGCACAGATACGCAGTATTTT.

The sample holds many counts of this clonotype. V usage is TRBV7-3 and J usage is TRBJ1-1; a possible D gene is TRBD1 (6 bases). The CDR3 totals 14 residues. Trimming took off 0 bases at V and 4 bases at J, with 9 bases between the two ends. Germline assignment: CDR1 SGHTA and CDR2 FQGTGA. Here the CDR3 reads CASSLTSDSTEAFF. The CDR3 nucleotides are TGTGCCAGCAGCTTAACGTCGGACAGCACTGAAGCTTTCTTT.

The DNA of the CDR3 is TGTGCCACCAGCAGGGACCTAGCCAAAAACATTCAGTACTTC. Translation: CATSRDLAKNIQYF. The chain recombines TRBV15 with TRBJ2-4; D gene unclear. Germline V gene sequence: CDR1 LNHNV, CDR2 YYDKDF (reference sequence). Deletions cut 3 bases from V and 0 bases from J, with 6 bases between. CDR3 size: 14 residues. Using reference TRBV15 and TRBJ2-4 for the parts outside the CDR3, the full variable domain is DAMVIQNPRYQVTQFGKPVTLSCSQTLNHNVMYWYQQKSSQAPKLLFHYYDKDFNNEADTPDNFQSRRPNTSFCFLDIRSPGLGDTAMYLCATSRDLAKNIQYFGAGTRLSVL.

This clonotype was counted many times. J is TRBJ1-4 and V is TRBV18; 8 nucleotides align to TRBD1. This CDR3 contains 16 residues. Germline assignment: CDR1 KGHSH and CDR2 LQKENI. The trim removed 2 bases at V and 8 bases at J, leaving 10 bases unmatched. CDR3 region: CASSPYTDRDLEKLFF. CDR3 in DNA: TGTGCCAGCTCACCATATACGGACAGGGATCTGGAAAAACTGTTTTTT.

This clonotype was counted at least ten times. The J gene is TRBJ1-1, the V gene TRBV12-5, with D perhaps matching TRBD1 (5 bases). Trimming removed 2 bases from V and 2 bases from J, with 12 bases in between. Germline V CDR1 and CDR2: LGHNT, FRNRAP. The CDR3 is 15 residues long. The CDR3 is CASGLPGTANTEAFF. The CDR3 DNA reads TGTGCTAGTGGTTTGCCTGGGACTGCTAACACTGAAGCTTTCTTT.

This clonotype occurred many times. This chain links TRBV28 with TRBJ2-1; 11 bases fit TRBD2. With V trimmed by 5 bases and J by 8 bases, 11 bases remained unmatched. CDR1 is MDHEN, CDR2 SYDVKM, per germline. This CDR3 has 16 residues. CDR3: CASSQPGLAGIYEQFF. The CDR3, as DNA: TGTGCCAGCAGTCAACCTGGACTAGCGGGTATATATGAGCAGTTCTTC.

At least ten counts were recorded for this clonotype. V gene TRBV5-1 combines with J gene TRBJ2-7; 12 bases agree with TRBD1. J gave up 7 bases and V 4 bases, and 6 bases lay outside the gene matches. This CDR3 is 14 amino acids long. Germline loops: CDR1 SGHRS, CDR2 YFSETQ. The CDR3 sequence: CASSPGQGAGEQYF. The CDR3, as DNA: TGCGCCAGCAGCCCGGGACAGGGGGCAGGGGAGCAGTACTTC.

This clonotype was counted between two and nine times. The chain uses TRBV6-5 and TRBJ2-3, with 10 bases identical to TRBD2. From germline, CDR1 is MNHEY and CDR2 SVGAGI. Trimming took 6 bases from V and 0 from J; bases not matched to a gene: 3. The CDR3 is made up of 15 amino acids. CDR3 region: CASRPLAGSTDTQYF. CDR3 bases: TGTGCCAGCAGGCCACTAGCGGGGAGCACAGATACGCAGTATTTT.

This clonotype has a count of ten or more. The gene calls are TRBV6-1 and TRBJ2-7; no clear D. CDR1 MNHNS and CDR2 SASEGT come from the germline V gene. The V end was cut by 2 bases, the J end by 5 bases, with 10 bases between. The CDR3 runs 13 residues. DNA for the CDR3: TGTGCCAGCAGTGAACGTGGGCACAACGAGCAGTACTTC. Residues: CASSERGHNEQYF.

In its sample, this clonotype is medium-sized (0.01 to 0.1%). The J gene is TRBJ2-1, the V gene TRBV7-2, with D perhaps TRBD2 (5 bases). CDR1 SGHTA and CDR2 FQGNSA come from the germline V gene. The CDR3 totals 13 residues. V shed 2 bases and J shed 12 bases, with 14 bases lying between them. The CDR3 coding sequence is TGTGCCAGCAGCTTACGTCAGGAGGTTTCGCAGTTCTTC. Residues: CASSLRQEVSQFF. The full variable domain, rest sourced from reference TRBV7-2 and TRBJ2-1, is GAGVSQSPSNKVTEKGKDVELRCDPISGHTALYWYRQSLGQGLEFLIYFQGNSAPDKSGLPSDRFSAERTGGSVSTLTIQRTQQEDSAVYLCASSLRQEVSQFFGPGTRLTVL.

This clonotype was recorded many times. This chain joins TRBV7-2 and TRBJ2-5; D remains unclear. Germline V gives CDR1 SGHTA, CDR2 FQGNSA. The CDR3 contains 15 residues. V was shortened by 0 bases and J by 2 bases, with 10 bases between the two germline ends. Here the CDR3 reads CASSLALGSQETQYF. The DNA of the CDR3 is TGTGCCAGCAGCTTAGCGCTGGGCAGTCAAGAGACCCAGTACTTC. Combining the CDR3 with reference TRBV7-2 and TRBJ2-5 gives the whole variable domain GAGVSQSPSNKVTEKGKDVELRCDPISGHTALYWYRQSLGQGLEFLIYFQGNSAPDKSGLPSDRFSAERTGGSVSTLTIQRTQQEDSAVYLCASSLALGSQETQYFGPGTRLLVL.

This clonotype occurred many times. This chain joins TRBV20-1 and TRBJ1-5; D is unclear. Germline V gene lookup returns CDR1 DFQATT and CDR2 SNEGSKA (reference sequence). The CDR3 is 14 amino acids. V was trimmed by 1 base and J by 2 bases, leaving 9 bases between them. In DNA form, the CDR3 reads TGCAGTGCTAGAGGGGTGACGGGCAATCAGCCCCAGCATTTT. Translating it yields CSARGVTGNQPQHF.

This clonotype has a count of ten or more. The chain joins TRBV14 to TRBJ2-2; D perhaps matches TRBD2 (5 bases). The length of the CDR3 is 13 residues. Germline CDR1 is SGHDN and CDR2 is FVKESK. V dropped 8 bases and J dropped 3 bases, with 10 bases sitting between them. The CDR3 DNA sequence: TGTGCCAGCCGGGATTACTACACCGGGGAGCTGTTTTTT. Translated: CASRDYYTGELFF.

This chain links TRBV6-6 with TRBJ2-1, with TRBD2 matching 12 bases. Germline CDR1 reads MNHNY; CDR2 reads SVGAGI (reference sequence). V lost 7 bases, J lost 6 bases, and 10 bases stayed unmatched. This CDR3 is built from 16 residues. In DNA, the CDR3 is TGTGCCAGCACGCCTCTGACTAGCGGGAGAAGCAATGAGCAGTTCTTC. It translates to CASTPLTSGRSNEQFF.

This clonotype showed up just a few times. The chain combines TRBV20-1 with TRBJ2-7, with 15 bases that match TRBD2. The ends lost 6 bases at V and 4 bases at J; junction bases unmatched: 4. Germline lookup yields CDR1 DFQATT and CDR2 SNEGSKA (reference sequence). The CDR3 has 14 residues. CDR3 DNA sequence: TGCAGTGCACAAGGGACTAGCGGGAGGTACGAGCAGTACTTC. Translation gives CSAQGTSGRYEQYF.